The rows below give T cell receptor beta chains drawn from one sample of a study of CD8 T cells in Susac syndrome. TCRdb analysed the immunoSEQ multiplex PCR reads with MiXCR anew, one entry per CDR3 protein. The sample lists fewer than 90,000 distinct CDR3 sequences, about 93% occurring once. Specimen: CD8+ T cells from PBMCs. Receptors were obtained from a human donor with Susac syndrome. CDR3s include the opening cysteine and the closing phenylalanine or tryptophan. The D gene is left open where the match is weak. Clone sizes are given selectively: once, few, many, or a class where the clone is expanded.

NA,NA,TRBJ2-1,TRBV24-1,TGTGCCACCAAAGCAACCGGGACGGGATACAATGAGCAGTTCTTC,CATKATGTGYNEQFF
NA,once,TRBJ2-7,TRBV10-3,TGTGCCATCAGTGAGTCGAAGCGTCCCTCCTACGAGCAGTACTTC,CAISESKRPSYEQYF
NA,NA,TRBJ2-7,TRBV7-9,TGTGCCAGCAGCTTAGGAAGGACGGGAGACTACGAGCAGTACTTC,CASSLGRTGDYEQYF
NA,NA,TRBJ1-1,TRBV29-1,TGCAGCGTTGAAGATCCCATTTTAGGGGAGAACACTGAAGCTTTCTTT,CSVEDPILGENTEAFF
NA,NA,TRBJ2-5,TRBV2,TGTGCCAGCAGTGACAAAGGGACATACCAAGAGACCCAGTACTTC,CASSDKGTYQETQYF
NA,NA,TRBJ1-2,TRBV7-9,TGTGCCAGCAGCTTAGACAGCGCGCGGGGCTACACCTTC,CASSLDSARGYTF
NA,NA,TRBJ1-1,TRBV20-1,TGCAGTGCAAGTTTTACAGGGAACACTGAAGCTTTCTTT,CSASFTGNTEAFF
TRBD1,NA,TRBJ2-5,TRBV6-1,TGTGCCAGCATCCTAGCTTGGGGTGGACAGGGGGCCCAAGAGACCCAGTACTTC,CASILAWGGQGAQETQYF
NA,NA,TRBJ2-5,TRBV24-1,TGTGCCACCAGTGATGGTTTGCGGAATCAAGAGACCCAGTACTTC,CATSDGLRNQETQYF
NA,NA,TRBJ2-3,TRBV28,TGTGCCAGCAGCCGACGCAACTCAAACACAGATACGCAGTATTTT,CASSRRNSNTDTQYF
TRBD1,NA,TRBJ2-7,TRBV20-1,TGCAGTGCAGCACAACAGGGGGCGGTTTTTCTAGAGGCCTACGAGCAGTACTTC,CSAAQQGAVFLEAYEQYF
NA,NA,TRBJ2-7,TRBV29-1,TGCAGCGTTGAGATGGTTCGGCATTGGTTCGAGCAGTACTTC,CSVEMVRHWFEQYF
NA,few,TRBJ2-3,TRBV19,TGTGCCAGTAACACAGGGTTGAATCGTGCGGATACGCAGTATTTT,CASNTGLNRADTQYF
NA,NA,TRBJ2-7,TRBV4-3,TGCGCCAGCAGCCAAGTGGGGGACGGATCCTACGAGCAGTACTTC,CASSQVGDGSYEQYF
NA,NA,TRBJ2-7,TRBV27,TGTGCCAGCAGTTTCGAGAGCTCCTACGAGCAGTACTTC,CASSFESSYEQYF
NA,few,TRBJ2-5,TRBV14,TGTGCCAGCAGCCAAGTCTTGGTAGAGACCCAGTACTTC,CASSQVLVETQYF
NA,NA,TRBJ2-1,TRBV6-6,TGTGCCAGCAGTTACGGTTCAGGAACCTACAATGAGCAGTTCTTC,CASSYGSGTYNEQFF
TRBD2,NA,TRBJ2-3,TRBV20-1,TGCAGTGCTTCCCCAACAACTAGCGGGGGCTCGAGCACAGATACGCAGTATTTT,CSASPTTSGGSSTDTQYF
NA,NA,TRBJ2-7,TRBV9,TGTGCCAGCAGCCCCCCTTTTGGCGGAGGACCGTACGAGCAGTACTTC,CASSPPFGGGPYEQYF
NA,NA,TRBJ2-7,TRBV7-2,TGTGCCAGCAGTACCGGGATTCACCCCTACGAGCAGTACTTC,CASSTGIHPYEQYF
TRBD2,NA,TRBJ2-5,TRBV13,TGTGCCAGCGTACTAGCGGGGCATGAAAAAGAGACCCAGTACTTC,CASVLAGHEKETQYF
NA,NA,TRBJ2-7,TRBV7-9,TGTGCCAGCAGCAGCCCCAGGGAAACCTACGAGCAGTACTTC,CASSSPRETYEQYF
NA,NA,TRBJ2-7,TRBV25-1,TGTGCCAGCAGCGACCTCCTAGAGTCCTACGAGCAGTACTTC,CASSDLLESYEQYF
NA,NA,TRBJ1-4,TRBV3-1,TGTGCCAGCAGCCAAGAGCGGGATGAAAAACTGTTTTTT,CASSQERDEKLFF
NA,NA,TRBJ2-7,TRBV7-9,TGTGCCAGCAGAGGCGGCGGGACTGTCACCTACGAGCAGTACTTC,CASRGGGTVTYEQYF
NA,few,TRBJ2-5,TRBV12-3/TRBV12-4,TGTGCCAGCAGTTTTTGGGAATTCGAGACCCAGTACTTC,CASSFWEFETQYF
TRBD2,NA,TRBJ2-4,TRBV20-1,TGCAGTGCAACCGGGGGGGAAGCGACAAACATTCAGTACTTC,CSATGGEATNIQYF
TRBD1,NA,TRBJ2-7,TRBV28,TGTGCCAGCAGTTTAATGGGACAGGGGTTCTACGAGCAGTACTTC,CASSLMGQGFYEQYF
NA,NA,TRBJ1-2,TRBV25-1,TGTGCCAGCAGCCCCGGGAGCTATGGCTACACCTTC,CASSPGSYGYTF
TRBD1,NA,TRBJ1-1,TRBV5-4,TGTGCCAGCAGCGGTGACAGGGGTGACACTGAAGCTTTCTTT,CASSGDRGDTEAFF
NA,NA,TRBJ2-1,TRBV5-4,TGTGCCAGCAGTCCCGGGACGTACGGCGGGTTCAACAATGAGCAGTTCTTC,CASSPGTYGGFNNEQFF
TRBD2,NA,TRBJ2-1,TRBV2,TGTGCCAGCAGTGACATCCGCGGGGGAAGGTCCAATGAGCAGTTCTTC,CASSDIRGGRSNEQFF
TRBD2,NA,TRBJ2-3,TRBV2,TGTGCCTGCTCGACTAGCGGGGTCACAGATACGCAGTATTTT,CACSTSGVTDTQYF
TRBD1,NA,TRBJ1-5,TRBV4-1,TGCGCCAGCAGCCGGGACAGTGGCAATGGGCCCCAGCATTTT,CASSRDSGNGPQHF
NA,NA,TRBJ1-2,TRBV25-1,TGTGCCAGCAGTGTTGGCCCCAGCCTCTTGGGCTACACCTTC,CASSVGPSLLGYTF
NA,once,TRBJ2-4,TRBV13,TGTGCCAGCAGCTTATCCCGGGGAGGAAACATTCAGTACTTC,CASSLSRGGNIQYF
NA,NA,TRBJ2-1,TRBV20-1,TGCAGTGCTAGGACCTCTGGGTCCTACAATGAGCAGTTCTTC,CSARTSGSYNEQFF
TRBD2,NA,TRBJ2-1,TRBV9,TGTGCCAGCAGCGTAGTAGGTGGGACTAGCGGGAGTCTCCTCATCGATGAGCAGTTCTTC,CASSVVGGTSGSLLIDEQFF
TRBD1,NA,TRBJ1-2,TRBV9,TGTGCCAGCAGCGAGGGACAGACGAACTATGGCTACACCTTC,CASSEGQTNYGYTF
TRBD2,NA,TRBJ2-2,TRBV29-1,TGCAGCGTTGAATTCGGACTAGCGGGAGGGGTTGGCGGGGAGCTGTTTTTT,CSVEFGLAGGVGGELFF
NA,NA,TRBJ2-1,TRBV4-2,TGTGCCAGCAGCCAAGATGAGGGGGAGCAGTACGGTGAGCAGTTCTTC,CASSQDEGEQYGEQFF
NA,NA,TRBJ1-5,TRBV6-2/TRBV6-3,TGTGCCAGCAGTTCATCTCTTAACAATCAGCCCCAGCATTTT,CASSSSLNNQPQHF
NA,NA,TRBJ2-7,TRBV20-1,TGCAGTGCTAGTCCTGGGACACCGTACGAGCAGTACTTC,CSASPGTPYEQYF
NA,NA,TRBJ2-7,TRBV28,TGTGCCAGCAGAGACCCGGTCGAATGGGGCTCCTACGAGCAGTACTTC,CASRDPVEWGSYEQYF
NA,NA,TRBJ2-7,TRBV15,TGTGCCACCAGCAGAGATCGGACTGGGAACGAGCAGTACTTC,CATSRDRTGNEQYF
NA,once,TRBJ2-5,TRBV29-1,TGCAGCGTTTCTCTGGGGCTAGGGGGGGAGACCCAGTACTTC,CSVSLGLGGETQYF
NA,NA,TRBJ2-1,TRBV12-3/TRBV12-4,TGTGCCAGCAGTGCACTTGATGAGCAGTTCTTC,CASSALDEQFF
NA,NA,TRBJ1-5,TRBV12-3/TRBV12-4,TGTGCCAGCAGTTTAGGGGGATATAGCAATCAGCCCCAGCATTTT,CASSLGGYSNQPQHF
TRBD1,NA,TRBJ1-2,TRBV27,TGTGCCAGCAGTTCTGACAGGGGGCTTAGTGGCTACACCTTC,CASSSDRGLSGYTF
TRBD2,NA,TRBJ2-1,TRBV4-2,TGTGCCAGCAGCCAAGATATACTAGCGATTGATGAGCAGTTCTTC,CASSQDILAIDEQFF
NA,NA,TRBJ1-5,TRBV19,TGTGCCAGTAGTATAGATGCCGGGAGCAATCAGCCCCAGCATTTT,CASSIDAGSNQPQHF
TRBD2,NA,TRBJ2-1,TRBV20-1,TGCAGTGCTAGAGATTTTGGGACTAGCGACTACAATGAGCAGTTCTTC,CSARDFGTSDYNEQFF
NA,NA,TRBJ1-1,TRBV29-1,TGCAGCGTTGAAGTGCGGGGGACTGAAGCTTTCTTT,CSVEVRGTEAFF
TRBD1,NA,TRBJ2-6,TRBV18,TGTGCCAGCTCACCACCAGTACAGGGGGACTCTGGGGCCAACGTCCTGACTTTC,CASSPPVQGDSGANVLTF
NA,NA,TRBJ2-5,TRBV29-1,TGCAGCGTTGAGGGGCTTCAAGAGACCCAGTACTTC,CSVEGLQETQYF
TRBD2,NA,TRBJ2-7,TRBV4-3,TGCGCCAGCAGCCAGTCTATAGCGGGAGCGACCTACGAGCAGTACTTC,CASSQSIAGATYEQYF
TRBD1,NA,TRBJ2-7,TRBV6-2/TRBV6-3,TGTGCCAGCAGTTACACAGGGGGTTACGAGCAGTACTTC,CASSYTGGYEQYF